Following are 20 T cell receptor beta chains from one sample sequenced in a study of T cells in Graves' hyperthyroidism and ophthalmopathy (dated by TCRdb to 2018 to 2020). The receptor library was made with multiplex PCR. Sequenced on an Illumina HiSeq 2000. Amplification of TCR beta CDR3 regions was carried out from RNA transcripts. The TCR CDR3 was subjected to a first round of RT-PCR using the HTBI primer set and the Qiagen OneStep RT-PCR kit. TCRdb redid the processing of the public reads, applying fastp at Q25 and MiXCR, and retained in-frame beta chains. Rows are combined by CDR3 protein, so each entry shows the most common genes and DNA. The sample profile shows fewer than 450,000 distinct CDR3 sequences; about 16% of them were found once. The top ten constitute roughly 19% of the sample. The sequenced sample was blood. These receptor sequences come from a woman aged 55-69 years with Graves' ophthalmopathy.

The chain employs TRBV29-1 and TRBJ2-1, with D unclear. The CDR3 consists of 12 residues. V shed 0 bases and J shed 6 bases, with 6 bases lying between them. Germline V gene lookup returns CDR1 SQVTM and CDR2 ANQGSEA. The CDR3 spells CSVEDLANEQFF. CDR3 DNA sequence: TGCAGCGTTGAAGACTTAGCCAATGAGCAGTTCTTC.

A single count supports this clonotype. The rearrangement links TRBV19 to TRBJ1-5; D is undetermined. Germline V gene lookup returns CDR1 LNHDA and CDR2 SQIVND (reference sequence). V was clipped by 7 bases and J by 2 bases, with 9 bases between them. There are 13 residues in the CDR3. The DNA for the CDR3 is TGTGCCAGTAAGAGGCGAGGCAATCAGCCCCAGCATTTT. Its protein product is CASKRRGNQPQHF.

Points on this clonotype: Mismatch with germline at one junction end may stem from a read error. The J gene is TRBJ2-1, the V gene TRBV20-1; perhaps TRBD2 as D (5 bases). Looked up from germline, CDR1 is DFQATT and CDR2 is SNEGSKA (reference sequence). CDR3 size: 14 residues. The CDR3 region is CSARDGLAENGQFF. Here the CDR3 DNA reads TGCAGTGCTAGAGATGGCCTAGCTGAGAATGGGCAGTTCTTC.

This clonotype occurred a few times. V gene TRBV19 combines with J gene TRBJ1-5; D may be TRBD1 (6 bases). This CDR3 is 15 amino acids long. Germline loops: CDR1 LNHDA, CDR2 SQIVND (reference sequence). Deletions cut 9 bases from V and 2 bases from J, with 17 bases between. The CDR3 nucleotides are TGTGCCAGCAGGGGAGGGCCGTTAGGCAATCAGCCCCAGCATTTT. Translating gives CASRGGPLGNQPQHF.

This clonotype showed up many times. The chain has TRBV28 and TRBJ1-2, with 7 bases that match TRBD1. The V gene's germline CDR1 is MDHEN and CDR2 SYDVKM. CDR3 length: 12 residues. V trimming: 10 bases; J trimming: 6 bases; junction bases outside the gene matches: 8. The CDR3: CAIPGQRDGYTF. CDR3 DNA sequence: TGTGCCATACCGGGACAGAGAGATGGCTACACCTTC.

The rearrangement uses TRBV19 and TRBJ2-2; weak D call: TRBD2 (6 bases). Germline CDR1 LNHDA, CDR2 SQIVND (reference sequence). V was trimmed by 7 bases and J by 2 bases, leaving 14 bases between them. The CDR3 sequence is 15 residues long. This CDR3 is CASMSTGANTGELFF. CDR3 bases: TGTGCCAGTATGAGCACGGGAGCAAACACCGGGGAGCTGTTTTTT.

V and J are TRBV4-2 and TRBJ2-1, with D perhaps matching TRBD2 (6 bases). The CDR3 spans 12 residues. The germline V and J ends were trimmed by 7 bases and 7 bases, with 11 bases remaining between them. The germline V gene has CDR1 LGHNA and CDR2 YNFKEQ. The DNA for the CDR3 is TGTGCCAGCATACCGGGAGATAATGAGCAGTTCTTC. Residues: CASIPGDNEQFF.

The DNA for the CDR3 is TGCGCCAGCAGCTTGGTCCGAGCGGGAGGGCCGGGCGATGAGCAGTTCTTC. Translating gives CASSLVRAGGPGDEQFF. This chain joins TRBV5-1 and TRBJ2-1; 10 bases agree with TRBD2. The junction had 11 bases not matched to a gene; V was cut back by 0 bases and J by 8 bases. Per the germline V gene, CDR1 is SGHRS and CDR2 is YFSETQ. The CDR3 covers 17 residues.

As to this clonotype: A read error is possible here, since a much larger clone lies one base away. The chain links TRBV18 to TRBJ2-3; D possibly corresponds to TRBD1 (7 bases). The length of the CDR3 is 16 residues. Germline V gene sequence: CDR1 KGHSH, CDR2 LQKENI. The CDR3 sequence is CAGSSGAGGSADTQYF. CDR3 DNA sequence: TGTGCCGGCTCTTCGGGGGCAGGGGGTTCCGCAGATACGCAGTATTTT.

The chain combines TRBV7-9 with TRBJ1-1; D remains unclear. CDR1 and CDR2 (germline): SEHNR, FQNEAQ (reference sequence). Deletions cut 3 bases from V and 7 bases from J, with 12 bases between. This CDR3 is built from 13 residues. The CDR3 nucleotides read TGTGCCAGCAGCTTTTTTGTAGCGCGTGAAGCTTTCTTT. Its translation: CASSFFVAREAFF.

This clonotype was seen a handful of times. This chain links TRBV6-1 with TRBJ2-5; tentatively, D is TRBD2 (6 bases). The CDR3 covers 12 residues. Germline CDR1 MNHNS, CDR2 SASEGT. V lost 8 bases and J 5 bases, leaving 12 bases between the germline ends. The CDR3 DNA reads as TGTGCCAGCCTCGGGGAGGTGGAGACCCAGTACTTC. Amino acids: CASLGEVETQYF.

This chain's CDR3 is CSARDWDRVTDTQYF. CDR3 coding DNA: TGCAGTGCTAGAGATTGGGACAGGGTAACAGATACGCAGTATTTT. This chain joins TRBV20-1 and TRBJ2-3; 9 bases are a match to TRBD1. The CDR3 is 15 residues long. Per the germline V gene, CDR1 is DFQATT and CDR2 is SNEGSKA (reference sequence). The J segment lost 3 bases and the V segment lost 0 bases, leaving 4 bases of the junction unmatched.

CDR3 protein: CSVDQGPDTQYF. The CDR3, as DNA: TGCAGCGTTGATCAGGGTCCAGATACGCAGTATTTT. J is TRBJ2-3 and V is TRBV29-1; a weak D match, TRBD1 (5 bases). CDR1 SQVTM and CDR2 ANQGSEA come from the germline V gene. CDR3 length: 12 amino acids. V was shortened by 3 bases and J by 4 bases, with 8 bases between the two germline ends.

This clonotype was counted at least ten times. The chain couples TRBV6-1 to TRBJ1-2; D not certain. From germline, CDR1 is MNHNS and CDR2 SASEGT. This CDR3 has 15 residues. V lost 1 base and J lost 0, with 9 bases in between. The DNA of the CDR3 is TGTGCCAGCAGTGAAGGTCTACTGACTAACTATGGCTACACCTTC. This sequence encodes CASSEGLLTNYGYTF.

Of note for this clonotype: A much larger clone differs by one base, so this may be a read error. This chain uses TRBV7-6 with TRBJ1-5; possible D gene TRBD1, 6 bases. The germline V gene encodes CDR1 SGHVS and CDR2 FNYEAQ. The CDR3 runs 18 residues. The CDR3 is CASSPRGDTGSSKQPQHF. CDR3 DNA sequence: TGTGCCAGCAGCCCTAGGGGGGATACAGGGAGCAGCAAACAGCCCCAGCATTTT. The complete variable domain, with remaining parts taken from reference TRBV7-6 and TRBJ1-5, reads GAGVSQSPRYKVTKRGQDVALRCDPISGHVSLYWYRQALGQGPEFLTYFNYEAQQDKSGLPNDRFSAERPEGSISTLTIQRTEQRDSAMYRCASSPRGDTGSSKQPQHFGDGTRLSIL.

The sample holds many counts of this clonotype. The chain uses TRBV9 and TRBJ2-1; the D is unclear. The CDR3 contains 15 residues. The germline gives CDR1 SGDLS, CDR2 YYNGEE. Trimming cost V 0 bases and J 1 base, with 8 bases left between them. The CDR3 reads CASSVVSSSYNEQFF. The CDR3 DNA reads TGTGCCAGCAGCGTAGTGAGTTCGTCCTACAATGAGCAGTTCTTC.

The CDR3: CASSFEHDYEQYF. The DNA of the CDR3 is TGTGCCAGCAGCTTCGAACACGACTACGAGCAGTACTTC. The chain links TRBV11-3 to TRBJ2-7; the D is unclear. Per the germline V gene, CDR1 is SGHNT and CDR2 is YENEEA. The germline V and J ends were trimmed by 3 bases and 3 bases, with 9 bases remaining between them. CDR3 length: 13 residues.

This clonotype was seen ten or more times. The rearrangement joins TRBV7-2 to TRBJ1-2, with D possibly being TRBD1 (5 bases). The CDR3 has 13 residues. With 3 bases removed from V and 8 bases from J, the gap between germline ends came to 13 bases. CDR1 and CDR2 from the germline V gene are SGHTA and FQGNSA. The CDR3 spells CASSFEGRRGYTF. The DNA for the CDR3 is TGTGCCAGCAGCTTTGAGGGGCGGCGAGGCTACACCTTC.

Comments on this clonotype: Possible read error: a much larger clone is one base away. This chain links TRBV6-1 with TRBJ2-7; perhaps TRBD2 as D (7 bases). This CDR3 has 13 residues. V shed 3 bases and J shed 7 bases, with 13 bases lying between them. Germline V gene data show CDR1 as MNHNS and CDR2 as SASEGT. The CDR3 coding sequence is TGTGCCAGCAGTGAGGGGGGGGCGGGTGAGCAGTACTTC. Translation: CASSEGGAGEQYF.

This clonotype was seen only a few times. V is TRBV6-1 and J is TRBJ2-7, with a possible D match to TRBD1 (6 bases). V lost 7 bases to trimming and J lost 3 bases, with 7 bases between them. Germline values: CDR1 MNHNS, CDR2 SASEGT. This CDR3 comprises 11 residues. The CDR3 sequence is CASKQGYEQYF. CDR3 coding DNA: TGTGCCAGCAAACAGGGCTACGAGCAGTACTTC.